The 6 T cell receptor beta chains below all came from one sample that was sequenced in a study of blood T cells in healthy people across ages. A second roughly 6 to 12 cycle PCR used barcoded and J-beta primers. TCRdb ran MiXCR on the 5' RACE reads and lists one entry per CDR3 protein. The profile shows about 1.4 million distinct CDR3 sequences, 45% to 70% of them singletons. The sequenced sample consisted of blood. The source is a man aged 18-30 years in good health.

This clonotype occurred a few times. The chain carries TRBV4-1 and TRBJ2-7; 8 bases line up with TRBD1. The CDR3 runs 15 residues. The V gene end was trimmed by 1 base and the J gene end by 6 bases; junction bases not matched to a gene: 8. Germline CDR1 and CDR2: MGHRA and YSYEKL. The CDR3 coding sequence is TGCGCCAGCAGCCAAGCTTGGCAGGGGGCCATCGAGCAGTACTTC. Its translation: CASSQAWQGAIEQYF.

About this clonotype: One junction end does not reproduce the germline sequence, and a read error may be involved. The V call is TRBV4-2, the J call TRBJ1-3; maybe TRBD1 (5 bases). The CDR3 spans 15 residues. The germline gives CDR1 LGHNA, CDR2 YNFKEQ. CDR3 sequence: CTSSQSRVQGNTIYF. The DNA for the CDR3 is TGTACCAGCAGCCAAAGCAGGGTTCAAGGAAACACCATATATTTT.

CDR3 loop: CAISEGFLGGVRETQYF. For the CDR3, the DNA is TGTGCCATCAGTGAGGGGTTCCTAGGAGGGGTACGAGAGACCCAGTACTTC. V usage is TRBV10-3 and J usage is TRBJ2-5, with D maybe TRBD2 (6 bases). This CDR3 has 17 residues. V lost 2 bases and J 4 bases, leaving 20 bases between the germline ends. Germline CDR1 is ENHRY and CDR2 is SYGVKD.

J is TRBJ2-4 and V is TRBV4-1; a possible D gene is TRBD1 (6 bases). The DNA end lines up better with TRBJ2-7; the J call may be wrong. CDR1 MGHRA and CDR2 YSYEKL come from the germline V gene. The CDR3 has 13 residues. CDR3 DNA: TGCGCCAGCAGCCAGGCCAGGGACAACGAGCAGTACTTC. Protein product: CASSQARDNEQYF.

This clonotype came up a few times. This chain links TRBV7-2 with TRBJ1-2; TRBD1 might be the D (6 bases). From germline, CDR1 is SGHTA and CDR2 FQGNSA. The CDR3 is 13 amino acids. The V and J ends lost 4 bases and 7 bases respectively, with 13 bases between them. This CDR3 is CASSSRQVAGYTF. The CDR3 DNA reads TGTGCCAGCAGCTCCCGACAGGTAGCTGGCTACACCTTC.

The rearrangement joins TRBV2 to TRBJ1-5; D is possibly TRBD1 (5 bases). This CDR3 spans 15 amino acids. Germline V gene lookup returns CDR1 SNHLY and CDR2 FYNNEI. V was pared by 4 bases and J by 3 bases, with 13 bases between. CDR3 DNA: TGTGCCAGCAGTGCTCAGGGTCTACCCAATCAGCCCCAGCATTTT. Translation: CASSAQGLPNQPQHF.